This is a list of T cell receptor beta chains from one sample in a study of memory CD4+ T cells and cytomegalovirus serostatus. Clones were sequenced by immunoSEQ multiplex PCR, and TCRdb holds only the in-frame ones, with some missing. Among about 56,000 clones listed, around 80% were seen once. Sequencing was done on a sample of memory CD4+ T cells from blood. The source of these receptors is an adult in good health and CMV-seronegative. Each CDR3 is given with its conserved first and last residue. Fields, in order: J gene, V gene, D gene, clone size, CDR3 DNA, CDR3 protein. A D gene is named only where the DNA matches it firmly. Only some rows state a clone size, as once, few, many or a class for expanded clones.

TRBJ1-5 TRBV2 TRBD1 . TGTGCCAGCAGCACAGGGGTGGGCAATCAGCCCCAGCATTTT CASSTGVGNQPQHF
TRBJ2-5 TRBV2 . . TGTGCCAGCAGTGAACTGTCGGTAGCTTTAGGAGGGACCCAGTACTTC CASSELSVALGGTQYF
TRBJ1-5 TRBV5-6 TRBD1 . TGTGCCAGCAGCCACCGGGACAGGGAGCCCCAGCATTTT CASSHRDREPQHF
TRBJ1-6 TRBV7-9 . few TGTGCCAGCAGCTTAAGACTGTATACTTCACCCCTCCACTTT CASSLRLYTSPLHF
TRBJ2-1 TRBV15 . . TGTGCCACCAGCAGAGGGGATAGCGGCGGTTACAATGAGCAGTTCTTC CATSRGDSGGYNEQFF
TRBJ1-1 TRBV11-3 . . TGTGCCAGCAGCTTCTCCCCCAACACTGAAGCTTTCTTT CASSFSPNTEAFF
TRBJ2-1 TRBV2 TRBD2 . TGTGCCAGCAGTGAAAGGCTAGCGGGGACTTACAATGAGCAGTTCTTC CASSERLAGTYNEQFF
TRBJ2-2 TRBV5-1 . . TGCGCCAGCAGCTTGGTTCCCCAGGGGAACACCGGGGAGCTGTTTTTT CASSLVPQGNTGELFF
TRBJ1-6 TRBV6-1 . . TGTGCCAGCAGTGAACAGGGTTATAATTCACCCCTCCACTTT CASSEQGYNSPLHF
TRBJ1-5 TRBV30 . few TGTGCCTGGAGTGTAGACGAAAATCAGCCCCAGCATTTT CAWSVDENQPQHF
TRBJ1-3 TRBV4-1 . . TGCGCCAGCAGCCTCATAGGGTCGACGACGCCTATCGCTGGAAACACCATATATTTT CASSLIGSTTPIAGNTIYF
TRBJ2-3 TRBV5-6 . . TGTGCCAGCAGCTTGGATCGGGTTAGCACAGATACGCAGTATTTT CASSLDRVSTDTQYF
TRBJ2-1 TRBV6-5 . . TGTGCCAGCAGTTACCGGGGGAATGAGCAGTTCTTC CASSYRGNEQFF
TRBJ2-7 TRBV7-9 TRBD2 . TGTGCCAGCAGCTTGGGACTAGGCCCCTACGAGCAGTACTTC CASSLGLGPYEQYF
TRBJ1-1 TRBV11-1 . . TGTGCCAGCAGGGCAGGGCTAGGAGCTTTCTTT CASRAGLGAFF
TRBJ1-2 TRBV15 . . TGTGCCACCAGCAGAGGACAGTCAGCCCTCTATGGCTACACCTTC CATSRGQSALYGYTF
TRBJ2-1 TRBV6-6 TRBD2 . TGTGCCAGCAGTCGGATAGCGGGGGGCCACAATGAGCAGTTCTTC CASSRIAGGHNEQFF
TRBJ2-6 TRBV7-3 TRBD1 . TGTGCCAGCAGCTCACAACGGACAGGGTCCGGGGCCAACGTCCTGACTTTC CASSSQRTGSGANVLTF
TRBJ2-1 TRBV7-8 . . TGTGCCAGCAGCCCTCACAGACTACCGAGGGGCTCGAGGACCCGAAATGAGCAGTTCTTC CASSPHRLPRGSRTRNEQFF
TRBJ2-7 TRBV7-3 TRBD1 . TGTGCCAGCAGCTCGGACAGGGGCTACGAGCAGTACTTC CASSSDRGYEQYF
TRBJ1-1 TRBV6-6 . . TGTGCCAGCACCCAGGAGGGGGGACTCACTGAAGCTTTCTTT CASTQEGGLTEAFF
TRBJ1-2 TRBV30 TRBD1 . TGTGCCTGGAGTGAACAGGGGGCACACTATGGCTACACCTTC CAWSEQGAHYGYTF
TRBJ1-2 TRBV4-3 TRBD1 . TGCGCCAGCAGCCAATATGAGGGGGCAGGCTACACCTTC CASSQYEGAGYTF
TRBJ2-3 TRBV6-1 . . TGTGCCAGCAGTGAAGGGTTGAATACGCAGTATTTT CASSEGLNTQYF
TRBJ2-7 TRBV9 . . TGTGCCAGCAGCGTAGCTCCGCTAGCAAACTACGAGCAGTACTTC CASSVAPLANYEQYF
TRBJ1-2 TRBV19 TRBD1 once TGTGCCAGTACCCCAGGGCGACAGGGAAACTATGGCTACACCTTC CASTPGRQGNYGYTF
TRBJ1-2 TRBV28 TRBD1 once TGTGCCAGCAGTCCCCCCCCAGGGGGCATCTATGGCTACACCTTC CASSPPPGGIYGYTF
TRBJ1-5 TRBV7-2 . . TGTGCCAGCAGCCCCCAAGACGGGGGAGGTCAGCCCCAGCATTTT CASSPQDGGGQPQHF
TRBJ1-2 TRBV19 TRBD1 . TGTGCCAGCAGCCCACTTGGGACAGCTTTGTCCTATGGCTACACCTTC CASSPLGTALSYGYTF
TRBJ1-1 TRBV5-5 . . TGTGCCAGCAGGAACTTGCGGAACACTGAAGCTTTCTTT CASRNLRNTEAFF
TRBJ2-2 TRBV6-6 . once TGTGCCAGCAGTGACCAGGGGGGGGGCACCGGGGAGCTGTTTTTT CASSDQGGGTGELFF
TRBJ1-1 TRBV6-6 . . TGTGCCAGCAGTTACGCGGGGAACACTGAAGCTTTCTTT CASSYAGNTEAFF
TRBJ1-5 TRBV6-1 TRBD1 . TGTGCCAGCAGTGAAGAGTACAGGGGGTCTCAGCCCCAGCATTTT CASSEEYRGSQPQHF
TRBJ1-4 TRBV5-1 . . TGCGCCAGTCGGCAGGGTGATGAAAAACTGTTTTTT CASRQGDEKLFF
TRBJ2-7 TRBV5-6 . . TGTGCCAGCAGTACCGTAAGGGCTACCGGATACGAGCAGTACTTC CASSTVRATGYEQYF
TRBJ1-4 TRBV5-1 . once TGCGCCAGCAGCCCAGGAATTTACGCCATTCCGGCTAATGAAAAACTGTTTTTT CASSPGIYAIPANEKLFF
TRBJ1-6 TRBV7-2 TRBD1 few TGTGCCAGCAGCTTAGACAGGGGAGTTTCACCCCTCCACTTT CASSLDRGVSPLHF
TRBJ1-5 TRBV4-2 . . TGTGCCAGCAGCCAAGGGGCAGCTAATCAGCCCCAGCATTTT CASSQGAANQPQHF
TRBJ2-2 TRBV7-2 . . TGTGCCAGCAGCTGGGGATTTACCGGGGAGCTGTTTTTT CASSWGFTGELFF
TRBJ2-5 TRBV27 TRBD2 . TGTGCCAGTAGGACTAGCGGGGGGTTGAAGGGAGAGACCCAGTACTTC CASRTSGGLKGETQYF
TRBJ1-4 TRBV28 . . TGTGCCAGCAGCCCAGCAGGGGTACGCGAAAAACTGTTTTTT CASSPAGVREKLFF
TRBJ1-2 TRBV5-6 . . TGTGCCAGCAGCCCACCCGCGCAGGGGCCCTATGGCTACACCTTC CASSPPAQGPYGYTF
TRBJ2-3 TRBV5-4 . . TGTGCCAGCTCGATTGGGATTGCCCGCACAGATACGCAGTATTTT CASSIGIARTDTQYF
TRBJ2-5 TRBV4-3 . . TGCGCCAGCAGCCAGATCCAGGGCCCCCCCCTCCGTAAAGAGACCCAGTACTTC CASSQIQGPPLRKETQYF
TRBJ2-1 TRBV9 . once TGTGCCAGCAGCGTTACAGGGAGGAATGAGCAGTTCTTC CASSVTGRNEQFF
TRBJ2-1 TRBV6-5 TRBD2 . TGTGCCAGCAGCCCGCCGGGACTATCGTACAATGAGCAGTTCTTC CASSPPGLSYNEQFF
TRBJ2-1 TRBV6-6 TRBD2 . TGTGCCAGCAGGGGGTATAGCGGGGATTACAATGAGCAGTTCTTC CASRGYSGDYNEQFF
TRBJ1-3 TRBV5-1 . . TGCGCCAGCAGACCAGGACAGAGCTCTGGAAACACCATATATTTT CASRPGQSSGNTIYF
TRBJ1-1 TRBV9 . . TGTGCCAGCAGCGTAGGACCCGGCGGGGCTGAAGCTTTCTTT CASSVGPGGAEAFF
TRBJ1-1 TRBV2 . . TGTGCCTCCCAACGTTCAGGCAAGATGAACACTGAAGCTTTCTTT CASQRSGKMNTEAFF
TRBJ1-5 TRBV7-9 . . TGTGCCAGCAGCTGGGACACCGACAATCAGCCCCAGCATTTT CASSWDTDNQPQHF
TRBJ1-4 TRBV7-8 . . TGTGCCAGCAGCCCCGGACAGCTTGCAACTAATGAAAAACTGTTTTTT CASSPGQLATNEKLFF
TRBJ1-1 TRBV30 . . TGTGCCTGGAGTCATACAGGGTGGCGCACTGAAGCTTTCTTT CAWSHTGWRTEAFF